This TCR beta chain was profiled in a study of cytomegalovirus exposure and HLA in healthy donors. Background on the study: Earlier findings included roughly 100 million unique TCR beta sequences obtained from 150 million to 200 million T cells. Findings of the study overall: Fewer N-insertions than the 666-donor mean were reportedly shown by an Asian-associated ancestry cluster in a later analysis. According to the study, 150 to 200 TCR beta chains were cytomegalovirus-associated.

The PCR used 60 Vbeta and 13 Jbeta primers. Sequencing was performed with immunoSEQ multiplex PCR; in TCRdb, only in-frame clones are kept and a portion is missing. The top ten hold roughly 3% of the sample, which has around 150,000 clones, around 75% seen once. With regard to this clone: Its antigen is still unknown.

Trimming at V came to 7 bases and at J to 1 base, leaving 11 bases not matched to a gene. The V gene's germline CDR1 is SNHLY and CDR2 FYNNEI. This CDR3 has 16 residues. Though probably carrying unrecorded immune exposures, donors were nominally healthy at sampling. The rearrangement uses TRBV2 and TRBJ2-5, with TRBD2 matching over 8 bases. The receptor's source is a woman between 45 and 65 years old in good health and CMV-seropositive. Sequencing input: PBMCs. The CDR3 DNA reads TGTGCCAGCAAATTTTGGGGAGCGGGGGTCCAAGAGACCCAGTACTTC. Amino acid sequence: CASKFWGAGVQETQYF.